This is a list of T cell receptor beta chains from one sample in a study of PD-1 blockade in classical Hodgkin lymphoma. Measured with immunoSEQ multiplex PCR; TCRdb has only the in-frame clones, and not every one. The data hold tens of thousands of clones, with about 88% observed a single time. The source material was peripheral blood mononuclear cells (PBMCs), sampled before the second cycle of nivolumab. These TCRs come from a human donor with classical Hodgkin lymphoma. CDR3s include the opening cysteine and the closing phenylalanine or tryptophan. Each record gives: J gene, clone size, D gene, V gene, CDR3 DNA, CDR3 protein. A D gene is named only where the DNA matches it firmly. Expanded clones are given a class, and other clones once, few, many or no size at all.

J: TRBJ2-3; size: .; D: .; V: TRBV9; DNA: TGTGCCAGCAGCCCTCGGACCGGGGTCACAGATACGCAGTATTTT; CDR3: CASSPRTGVTDTQYF
J: TRBJ1-1; size: .; D: .; V: TRBV7-9; DNA: TGTGCCAGCAGCTTTGGGAACACTGAAGCTTTCTTT; CDR3: CASSFGNTEAFF
J: TRBJ1-6; size: .; D: TRBD1; V: TRBV2; DNA: TGTGCCAGCAGTGAGCAGGGGGCGGGTTCACCCCTCCACTTT; CDR3: CASSEQGAGSPLHF
J: TRBJ2-3; size: .; D: TRBD2; V: TRBV6-6; DNA: TGTGCCAGCTCTGGCGGGAGGGCGGATACGCAGTATTTT; CDR3: CASSGGRADTQYF
J: TRBJ2-7; size: .; D: TRBD2; V: TRBV30; DNA: TGTGCCTGGAGGGTCGGAGCGGGAGGCTACGAGCAGTACTTC; CDR3: CAWRVGAGGYEQYF
J: TRBJ1-6; size: few; D: .; V: TRBV6-5; DNA: TGTGCCAGTCAAGGGGGGTCCTCCTATAATTCACCCCTCCACTTT; CDR3: CASQGGSSYNSPLHF
J: TRBJ2-7; size: .; D: .; V: TRBV27; DNA: TGTGCCAGCAGTTTAGGACGGTCCTACGAGCAGTACTTC; CDR3: CASSLGRSYEQYF
J: TRBJ1-3; size: .; D: TRBD1; V: TRBV5-4; DNA: TGTGCCAGCAGTCATGACAGGGGAGACTCTGGAAACACCATATATTTT; CDR3: CASSHDRGDSGNTIYF
J: TRBJ1-1; size: .; D: TRBD1; V: TRBV7-2; DNA: TGTGCCAGCAGCGTAGACAGGGTATACACTGAAGCTTTCTTT; CDR3: CASSVDRVYTEAFF
J: TRBJ2-1; size: few; D: .; V: TRBV7-3; DNA: TGTGCCAGCAGCTTACAGGGGGGTCTGGATGAGCAGTTCTTC; CDR3: CASSLQGGLDEQFF
J: TRBJ2-7; size: .; D: .; V: TRBV4-2; DNA: TGTGCCAGCAGCCAAGGAACCGGGAGTAGATACGAGCAGTACTTC; CDR3: CASSQGTGSRYEQYF
J: TRBJ2-3; size: .; D: .; V: TRBV5-4; DNA: TGTGCCAGCAGCTCCTCAAGCACAGATACGCAGTATTTT; CDR3: CASSSSSTDTQYF
J: TRBJ2-1; size: .; D: TRBD1; V: TRBV4-1; DNA: TGCGCCAGCAGCCGGTCCGGGACAGGGACGGATGAGCAGTTCTTC; CDR3: CASSRSGTGTDEQFF